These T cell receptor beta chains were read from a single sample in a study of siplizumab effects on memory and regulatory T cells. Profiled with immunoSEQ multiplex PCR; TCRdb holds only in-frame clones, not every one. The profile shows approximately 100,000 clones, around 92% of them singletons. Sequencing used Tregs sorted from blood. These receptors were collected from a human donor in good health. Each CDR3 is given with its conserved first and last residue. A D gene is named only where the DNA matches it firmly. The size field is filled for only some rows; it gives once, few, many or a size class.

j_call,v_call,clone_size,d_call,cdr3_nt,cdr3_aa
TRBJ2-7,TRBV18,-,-,TGTGCCAGCTCACCAGAGGGGGGGCTAGCGTCTACCTACGAGCAGTACTTC,CASSPEGGLASTYEQYF
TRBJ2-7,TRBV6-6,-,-,TGTGCCAGCAGTTTCCCGGGGGTAGAGCCCTACGAGCAGTACTTC,CASSFPGVEPYEQYF
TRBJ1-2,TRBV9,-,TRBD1,TGTGCCAGCAGCCCCCGACAGGGGTTCGGCTATGGCTACACCTTC,CASSPRQGFGYGYTF
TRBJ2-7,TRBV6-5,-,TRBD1,TGTGCCAGCAGTTTTAGGACAGGGCCCTACGAGCAGTACTTC,CASSFRTGPYEQYF
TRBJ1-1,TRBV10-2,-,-,TGCGCCAGCTTCGGTAGGTTTGTATTAGGATACACTGAAGCTTTCTTT,CASFGRFVLGYTEAFF
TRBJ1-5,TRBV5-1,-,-,TGCGCCAGCAGCTTGCGACCTTATCAGCCCCAGCATTTT,CASSLRPYQPQHF
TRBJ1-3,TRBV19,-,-,TGTGCCAGTAATCCTGAGAGGCTCATTGGAAACACCATATATTTT,CASNPERLIGNTIYF
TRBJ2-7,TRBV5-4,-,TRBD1,TGTGCCAGCAGCTGGGACAGGGGGATTGGCGAGCAGTACTTC,CASSWDRGIGEQYF
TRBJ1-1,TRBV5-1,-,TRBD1,TGCGCCAGCAGCTTGTTCGGGGACAGATCAGAAGCTTTCTTT,CASSLFGDRSEAFF
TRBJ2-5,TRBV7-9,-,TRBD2,TGTGCCAGCAGCTTAATGGCTAGCGGGAGGGGAGAGACCCAGTACTTC,CASSLMASGRGETQYF
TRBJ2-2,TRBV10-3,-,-,TGTGCCGCAAGGGGACAAGGGGGGAACACCGGGGAGCTGTTTTTT,CAARGQGGNTGELFF
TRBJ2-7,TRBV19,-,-,TGTGCCAGTAGTGTGCGGACTCCCTACGAGCAGTACTTC,CASSVRTPYEQYF
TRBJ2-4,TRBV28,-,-,TGTGCCAGCAGTTTATGGCTGGCCCGGGACGCCAAAAACATTCAGTACTTC,CASSLWLARDAKNIQYF
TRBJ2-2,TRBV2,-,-,TGTGCCAGCAGGATTAGGCGGAGAAACACCGGGGAGCTGTTTTTT,CASRIRRRNTGELFF
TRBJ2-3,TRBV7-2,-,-,TGTGCCAGCAGCACGGGGGTTAGCGCGCAGTATTTT,CASSTGVSAQYF
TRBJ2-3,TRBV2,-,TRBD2,TGTGCCAGCAGTGAAGACAGCGGGGGTGATACGCAGTATTTT,CASSEDSGGDTQYF
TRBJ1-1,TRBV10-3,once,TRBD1,TGTGCCACGGGACAGGGCAAGGTGGTTTCCACTGAAGCTTTCTTT,CATGQGKVVSTEAFF
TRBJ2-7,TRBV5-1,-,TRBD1,TGCGCCAGCAGCCCCGGCGGCAGGGGGTCCTACGAGCAGTACTTC,CASSPGGRGSYEQYF
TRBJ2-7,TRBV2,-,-,TGTGCCAGCAGTCTTCTAGTCTCCTACGAGCAGTACTTC,CASSLLVSYEQYF
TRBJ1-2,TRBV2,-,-,TGTGCCAGCACCCTCCGCGTTCAGACAGGCGGCTACACCTTC,CASTLRVQTGGYTF
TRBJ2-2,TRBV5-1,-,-,TGCGCCAGCAGCTTGGTAGGGCTCTCCACCGGGGAGCTGTTTTTT,CASSLVGLSTGELFF
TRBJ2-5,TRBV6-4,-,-,TGTGCCAGCAGTGAATTTCGGTCGCAGGTACCCCAGTACTTC,CASSEFRSQVPQYF
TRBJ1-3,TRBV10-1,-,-,TGCGCCACGACTCCTACCAGAGGAAACACCATATATTTT,CATTPTRGNTIYF
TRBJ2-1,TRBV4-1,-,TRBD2,TGCGCCAGCAGCCAACCCCCCTTTGGCGGGAGATACTACAATGAGCAGTTCTTC,CASSQPPFGGRYYNEQFF
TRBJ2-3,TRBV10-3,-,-,TGTGCCATCAGTGATATCGTTGGTTGGGGGGCAGATACGCAGTATTTT,CAISDIVGWGADTQYF
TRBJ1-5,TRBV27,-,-,TGTGCCAGCAGTCCCCGTCGTGGCAATCAGCCCCAGCATTTT,CASSPRRGNQPQHF
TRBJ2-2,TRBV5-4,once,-,TGTGCCAGCAGCACGGACCCGGGTGACGGGGAGCTGTTTTTT,CASSTDPGDGELFF
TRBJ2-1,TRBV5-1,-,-,TGCGCCAGCAGTGGTAATGAGCAGTTCTTC,CASSGNEQFF
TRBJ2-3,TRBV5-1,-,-,TGCGCCAGCAGCTTGGGAGTAGACGTTACGGATACGCAGTATTTT,CASSLGVDVTDTQYF
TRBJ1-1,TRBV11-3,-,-,TGTGCCAGCAGCTTAGATAGTACAGATGAAGCTTTCTTT,CASSLDSTDEAFF
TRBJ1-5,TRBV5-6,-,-,TGTGCCAGCAGCCTCAGGTCCGGGGGGAGGCGCAATCAGCCCCAGCATTTT,CASSLRSGGRRNQPQHF
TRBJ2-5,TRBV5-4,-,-,TGTGCCAGCAGCTTGGAGCTTGTCAAACAAGAGACCCAGTACTTC,CASSLELVKQETQYF
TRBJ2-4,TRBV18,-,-,TGTGCCAGCTCACCACGAACGTCGAGGTCAAACATTCAGTACTTC,CASSPRTSRSNIQYF
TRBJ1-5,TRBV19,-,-,TGTGCCAGTAGTATGGGCGGGACATTGATAAATCAGCCCCAGCATTTT,CASSMGGTLINQPQHF
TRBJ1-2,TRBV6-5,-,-,TGTGCCAGCATTACCGGGACATATGGCTACACCTTC,CASITGTYGYTF
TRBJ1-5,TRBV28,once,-,TGTGCCAGCAGTCCCGTGACGAGTCTTAATCAGCCCCAGCATTTT,CASSPVTSLNQPQHF
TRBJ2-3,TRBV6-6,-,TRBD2,TGTGCCAGCAGACTAGCGGGAGTTAACACAGATACGCAGTATTTT,CASRLAGVNTDTQYF
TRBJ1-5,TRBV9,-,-,TGTGCCAGCAGCGTCGGACCCAATCAGCCCCAGCATTTT,CASSVGPNQPQHF
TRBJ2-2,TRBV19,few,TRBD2,TGTGCCAGTAGACGACTAGCGGACCACACCGGGGAGCTGTTTTTT,CASRRLADHTGELFF
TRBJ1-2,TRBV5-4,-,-,TGTGCCAGCAGCCAAACAGGCTTTGGCTACACCTTC,CASSQTGFGYTF